This T cell receptor (beta chain) stems from a study of blood T cell repertoires in COVID-19. Study-wide background: From T cells, B-cell-depleted T cells, or PBMCs came the material, which was cDNA or gDNA.

Germline CDR1 and CDR2: MNHEY and SVGAGI. CDR3 length: 16 amino acids. Trimming stripped 4 bases from V and 2 bases from J, with 14 bases between. Method: immunoSEQ multiplex PCR; TCRdb's copy keeps in-frame clones and lacks some. The table lists 150,000 or so clones, more than 80% of them singletons. The V gene is TRBV6-5, the J gene TRBJ2-2, with D possibly TRBD1 on 6 matching bases. Material: peripheral blood. This receptor was taken from a human donor with acute or convalescent COVID-19. The donor label of this sample is uncertain. The CDR3: CASSSAGQINTGELFF. The CDR3 DNA reads TGTGCCAGCAGTTCCGCCGGACAGATTAACACCGGGGAGCTGTTTTTT.